This TCR beta chain was sequenced in a study of CD8+ T cells in alopecia areata. Notes on the study in general: Sharing of TCR sequences between patients (possibly for HLA-related reasons) was less clear than in mice. An increase in clonality over normal scalp was evident in lesional scalp, especially alopecia totalis/universalis.

Sorted out of PBMCs were CD4+ T cells and CD8+ T cells. Per the germline V gene, CDR1 is SNHLY and CDR2 is FYNNEI. CDR3 length equals 19 residues. J lost 5 bases, V lost 6 bases, and 14 bases had no gene match. RNA, once extracted, was reverse transcribed into cDNA for use as the sequencing template. The method was immunoSEQ multiplex PCR; TCRdb's version includes in-frame clones alone and lacks a portion of them. The table has roughly 180,000 clones, approximately 62% seen once; the top ten hold approximately 1.7%. For this clone: Its antigen is as yet unknown.

This chain uses TRBV2 with TRBJ2-2, with 14 bases that match TRBD2. This TCR was recovered from a human donor with alopecia areata. Sequencing was performed on CD4+ T cells sorted from blood, taken at week 0. The CDR3 sequence: CASSRRALWTSGGTGELFF. The DNA for the CDR3 is TGTGCCAGCAGCCGAAGGGCTCTATGGACTAGCGGGGGGACCGGGGAGCTGTTTTTT.